Detailed here is one T cell receptor (beta chain). Its antigen remains undetermined. Qualities for individual bases were not recorded, and no much larger clone is one base off. Libraries were built with the immunoSEQ multiplex PCR assay. High-throughput TCR-beta CDR3 sequencing of genomic DNA from most patients was performed by Adaptive Biotechnologies. The paper's processing steps were these. Adaptive's ImmunoSEQ software was the source of the TCR sequencing data for about 17 patients, while a few other patients were processed with MiXCR and VDJtools. CDR3 nucleotide sequences shared between donor and recipient were removed because the origin of such sequences could not be assigned. Alloreactive clones required at least 2-fold expansion over unstimulated cells and minimum CFSE-low frequency of 0.002% (template counts) or 0.001% (read counts). Mappable clones were those detected in sequenced pre-transplant spleen, lymph node, or MLR CFSE-low populations of the donor or recipient. The cumulative frequency of alloreactive clones was calculated as a percentage of all sequences, weighted by copy number. This immuneACCESS table, as held by TCRdb, lists in-frame sequences with V and J called but not all clones. Of the missing ones, under half trace to an unresolved V gene in checked studies; the others have no known cause. V and J calls plus clone size are reproduced from that table; the DNA served to infer D and trimming. The sample has 55,000 to 70,000 clones on record, under 95% of them singletons. The ten largest clones capture 2.7% of the sample.

This sample stems from a study of graft-versus-host responses after intestinal transplantation (dated by TCRdb to 2020 to 2022). Study-wide context: Recipients received multivisceral, liver-intestinal, or isolated intestinal transplants. All recipients received anti-thymocyte globulin induction followed by maintenance tacrolimus and steroids for around three years. Graft-versus-host and host-versus-graft alloreactive T cell clones were tracked in the graft, circulation and bone marrow after intestinal transplantation using bulk TCR-beta CDR3 sequencing. Alloreactive clones were identified by sequencing pre-transplant mixed lymphocyte reaction products and comparing these products with unstimulated pre-transplant donor and recipient T cells. The cohort enrolled about 23 intestinal transplant recipients, one of whom was a retransplant, and a few patients without pretransplant specimens were excluded. A peak of at least 4% donor T cells among recipient peripheral blood mononuclear cells was the definition used for donor T cell macrochimerism. Rather than being sequenced by the commercial service, samples from a few later patients were sequenced in-house on an Illumina MiSeq and processed with MiXCR. General conclusions and limits of the study: In patients with donor T cell macrochimerism, the allografts had high GvH to HvG T cell clonal ratios. Peak levels of circulating GvH clones were associated with declines in HvG clones early after transplant. GvH clones were detected in recipient bone marrow, and some appeared earlier in ileal mucosa or blood, consistent with an intestinal mucosal origin. Conclusions were limited by the relatively low number and heterogeneity of intestinal transplant patients.

Blood samples were collected up to 4 times in the first month after transplant and then at least monthly when available. The CDR3 runs 14 residues from the cysteine to the phenylalanine. Only the CDR3 DNA stays, 42 bases, in frame from base 1. Per the germline V gene, SGHRS is the CDR1 and YFSETQ is the CDR2. V has 0 bases trimmed and J has 6 bases trimmed; junction bases matching no gene number 4. Sequences were derived from PBMCs, sampled approximately four months after intestinal transplantation. This sequence uses TRBV5-1 and TRBJ1-2; 8 central bases correspond to TRBD1. The clonotype originates from a human patient who received an intestinal transplant, so some T cells may come from the graft donor. The DNA sequence is given as TGCGCCAGCAGCTTGGGGACAGGGTATGATGGCTACACCTTC. This encodes CASSLGTGYDGYTF.